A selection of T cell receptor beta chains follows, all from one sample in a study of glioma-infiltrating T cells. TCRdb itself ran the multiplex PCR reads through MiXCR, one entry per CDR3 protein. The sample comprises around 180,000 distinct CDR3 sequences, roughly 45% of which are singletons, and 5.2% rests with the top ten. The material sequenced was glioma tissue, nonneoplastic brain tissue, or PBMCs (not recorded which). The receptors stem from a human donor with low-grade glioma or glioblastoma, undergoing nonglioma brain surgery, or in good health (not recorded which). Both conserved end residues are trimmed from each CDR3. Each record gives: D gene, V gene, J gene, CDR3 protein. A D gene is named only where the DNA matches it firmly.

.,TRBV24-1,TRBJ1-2,ATSGYPGTGYN
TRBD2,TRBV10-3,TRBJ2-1,AISDAGGIEQF
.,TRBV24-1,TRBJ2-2,ATSELGRQGNTGELF
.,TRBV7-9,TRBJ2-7,ASSLAYRSYEQY
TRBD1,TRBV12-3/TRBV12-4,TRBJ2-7,ASSLEGGTGGANEQY
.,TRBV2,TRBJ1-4,ASRDINERLF
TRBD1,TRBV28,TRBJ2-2,ASSAATGGSFTGELF
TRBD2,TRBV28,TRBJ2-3,AGSVIAGDGDTQY
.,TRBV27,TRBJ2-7,ASSFTQVTGEQY
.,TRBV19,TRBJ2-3,ASSSYPGTRTDTQY
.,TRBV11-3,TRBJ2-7,ASSLTPDRDYEQY
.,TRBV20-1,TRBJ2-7,SDAQGSEQY
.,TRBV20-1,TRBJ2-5,SASEYGGAESQY
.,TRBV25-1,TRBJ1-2,ASSEGLSNYGYT
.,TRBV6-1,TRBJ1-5,ASSGFSNQPQH
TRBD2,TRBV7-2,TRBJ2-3,ASSLAGTSGGNTQY
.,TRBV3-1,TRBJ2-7,ASSPDGLSYEQY
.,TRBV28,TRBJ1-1,ASIRGRTVMNTEAF
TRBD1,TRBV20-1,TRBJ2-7,SARDSYEQY
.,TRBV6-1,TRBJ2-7,ASSEFYEQY
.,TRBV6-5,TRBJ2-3,ASVGSYTDTQY
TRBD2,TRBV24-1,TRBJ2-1,ANSGSSSGINEQF
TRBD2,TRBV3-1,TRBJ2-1,ASQTGTSANEQF
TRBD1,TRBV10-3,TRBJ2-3,ATLRDRGTDTQY
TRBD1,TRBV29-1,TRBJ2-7,SVTGANEQY
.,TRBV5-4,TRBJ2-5,ASSLLAQETQY
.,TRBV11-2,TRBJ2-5,ASRISLQETQY
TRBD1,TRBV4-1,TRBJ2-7,ASSQEGTGLFEQY
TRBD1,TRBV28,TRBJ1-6,AGDRGYNSPLH
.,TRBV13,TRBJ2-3,ASSAHSTDTQY
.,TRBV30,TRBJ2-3,AWTRADTQY
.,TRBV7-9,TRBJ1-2,ASSLEGSQVSGYT
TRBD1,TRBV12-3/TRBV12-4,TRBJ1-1,ASSPDRGGDTEAF
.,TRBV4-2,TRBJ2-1,ASSQDHAGSYNEQF
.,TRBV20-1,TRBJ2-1,SARDRPTGNEQF
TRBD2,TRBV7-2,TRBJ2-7,ASGPGLANEQY
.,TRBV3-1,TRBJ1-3,ASAPGHSSGNTIY
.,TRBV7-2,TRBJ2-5,ASSLGGLGQETQY
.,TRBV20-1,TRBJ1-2,SASLGGYT
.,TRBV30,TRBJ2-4,AWSTSDIQH
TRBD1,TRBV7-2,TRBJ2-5,ASSLGGQQETQY
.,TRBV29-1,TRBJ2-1,GVVLNEQF
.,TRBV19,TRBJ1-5,ASSYRDEDKPQH
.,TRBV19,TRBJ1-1,ASSIGLGTGPNTEAF
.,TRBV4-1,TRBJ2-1,ASRQDPGLSYNEQF
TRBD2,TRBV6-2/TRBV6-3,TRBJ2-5,ASSYSIALAGDETQY
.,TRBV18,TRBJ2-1,ASSPLQGQSLEQF
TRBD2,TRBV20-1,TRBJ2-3,SAREASGMRDTQY
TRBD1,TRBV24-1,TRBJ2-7,ATTGQDFSYEQY
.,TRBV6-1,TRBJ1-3,ASSAGTSGNTIY